This paragraph reports one TCR beta chain. This record belongs to a study of technical replicates of blood from a handful of donors. Repertoires were generated with immunoSEQ multiplex PCR, while TCRdb's copy carries only in-frame clones and drops some. The repertoire has tens of thousands of clones, just over 90% of them found once; the top ten carry approximately 0.25%. Trimming stripped 3 bases from V and 4 bases from J, with 2 bases between. This CDR3 region has 11 residues. CDR1 is SGHNT and CDR2 is YYREEE in the germline V gene (reference sequence). V gene TRBV5-4 combines with J gene TRBJ2-1; D is undetermined. The sequenced sample was T cells isolated from PBMCs. The source is a human donor in good health. The CDR3 DNA reads as TGTGCCAGCAGCTCATACAATGAGCAGTTCTTC. Translation gives CASSSYNEQFF.